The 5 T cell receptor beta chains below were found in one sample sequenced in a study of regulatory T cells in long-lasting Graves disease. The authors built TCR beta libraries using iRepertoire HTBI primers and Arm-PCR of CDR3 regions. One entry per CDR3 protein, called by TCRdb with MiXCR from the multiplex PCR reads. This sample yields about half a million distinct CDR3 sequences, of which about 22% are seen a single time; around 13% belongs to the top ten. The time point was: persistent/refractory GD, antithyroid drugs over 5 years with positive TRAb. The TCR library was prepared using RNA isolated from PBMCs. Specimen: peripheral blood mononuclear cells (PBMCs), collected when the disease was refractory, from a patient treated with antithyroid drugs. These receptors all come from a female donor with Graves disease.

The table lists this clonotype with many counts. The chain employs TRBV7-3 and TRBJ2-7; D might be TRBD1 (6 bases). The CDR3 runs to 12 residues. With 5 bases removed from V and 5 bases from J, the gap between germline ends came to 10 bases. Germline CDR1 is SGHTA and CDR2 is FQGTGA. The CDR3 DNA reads TGTGCCAGCAGCCCACAGGGCCACGAGCAGTACTTC. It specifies CASSPQGHEQYF.

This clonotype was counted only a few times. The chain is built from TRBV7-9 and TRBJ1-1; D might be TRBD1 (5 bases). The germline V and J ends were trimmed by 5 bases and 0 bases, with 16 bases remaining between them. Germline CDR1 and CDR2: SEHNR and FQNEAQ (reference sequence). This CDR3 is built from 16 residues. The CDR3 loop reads CASSLSKGYMNTEAFF. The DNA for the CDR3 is TGTGCCAGCAGCCTATCGAAGGGGTACATGAACACTGAAGCTTTCTTT.

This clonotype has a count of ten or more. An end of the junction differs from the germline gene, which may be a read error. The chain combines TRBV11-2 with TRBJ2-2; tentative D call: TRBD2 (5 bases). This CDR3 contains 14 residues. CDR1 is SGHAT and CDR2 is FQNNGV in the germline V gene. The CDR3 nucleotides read TGTGCCAGCAATGACGCCGAGGGCACCGGGGAGCCGTTTTTT. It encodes CASNDAEGTGEPFF.

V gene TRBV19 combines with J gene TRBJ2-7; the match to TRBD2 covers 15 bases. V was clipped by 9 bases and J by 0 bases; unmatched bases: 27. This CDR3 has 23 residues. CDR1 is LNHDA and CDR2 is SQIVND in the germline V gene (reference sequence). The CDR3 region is CARQSGQRLQPGLAGGISYEQYF. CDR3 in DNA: TGTGCCAGACAATCCGGACAGAGGCTTCAACCGGGACTAGCGGGGGGCATCTCCTACGAGCAGTACTTC.

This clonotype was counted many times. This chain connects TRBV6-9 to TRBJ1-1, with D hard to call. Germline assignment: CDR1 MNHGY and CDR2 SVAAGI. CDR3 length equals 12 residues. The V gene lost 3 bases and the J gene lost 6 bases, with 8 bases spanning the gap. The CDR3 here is CASSYPPAEAFF. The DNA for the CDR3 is TGTGCCAGCAGTTACCCTCCCGCTGAAGCTTTCTTT.